A selection of T cell receptor beta chains follows, all from one sample in a study of control samples from healthy donors and cancer patients. Clones were sequenced by immunoSEQ multiplex PCR, and TCRdb holds only the in-frame ones, with some missing. The sample records tens of thousands of clones, roughly 91% being singletons. Sequencing was carried out using PBMCs. Receptor source: a man in his fifties with lung cancer. Each CDR3 is given with its conserved first and last residue. The order of the fields is D gene, CDR3 length, clone size, J gene, V gene, CDR3 DNA, CDR3 protein. The D gene is left open where the match is weak. Size is omitted from some rows. Given values are once, few, many or a class for expanded clones.

D: TRBD1; length: 16; size: -; J: TRBJ2-6; V: TRBV7-2; DNA: TGTGCCAGCAGCTTAGTGACAGGGACCGGGGCCAACGTCCTGACTTTC; CDR3: CASSLVTGTGANVLTF
D: -; length: 12; size: -; J: TRBJ2-7; V: TRBV5-6; DNA: TGTGCCAGCAGTTCAACCTTCTACGAGCAGTACTTC; CDR3: CASSSTFYEQYF
D: TRBD1; length: 15; size: -; J: TRBJ2-1; V: TRBV14; DNA: TGTGCCAGCAGTCCCCGGACAGGGGGGTACAATGAGCAGTTCTTC; CDR3: CASSPRTGGYNEQFF
D: TRBD2; length: 20; size: -; J: TRBJ2-3; V: TRBV6-2/TRBV6-3; DNA: TGTGCCAGCAGACCTCAACCGGGACTAGCGGGGGGGTCCTCCACAGATACGCAGTATTTT; CDR3: CASRPQPGLAGGSSTDTQYF
D: TRBD1; length: 14; size: -; J: TRBJ1-2; V: TRBV19; DNA: TGTGCCAGTAGTCCCGGGACAGGGGTCTATGGCTACACCTTC; CDR3: CASSPGTGVYGYTF
D: -; length: 16; size: -; J: TRBJ1-6; V: TRBV5-6; DNA: TGTGCCAGCAGCTTGGCTACGGGTTCCCTCGGCTCACCCCTCCACTTT; CDR3: CASSLATGSLGSPLHF
D: -; length: 15; size: -; J: TRBJ2-5; V: TRBV5-4; DNA: TGTGCCAGCAGCTTGGTAGGGGGGGCGCGTGAGACCCAGTACTTC; CDR3: CASSLVGGARETQYF
D: -; length: 13; size: -; J: TRBJ1-1; V: TRBV7-2; DNA: TGTGCCAGCAGCGTAGGGATTAACACTGAAGCTTTCTTT; CDR3: CASSVGINTEAFF
D: -; length: 13; size: -; J: TRBJ1-5; V: TRBV30; DNA: TGTGCCTGGAGTGAGAGGGGTCAACAGCCCCAGCATTTT; CDR3: CAWSERGQQPQHF
D: TRBD1; length: 14; size: -; J: TRBJ1-1; V: TRBV6-5; DNA: TGTGCCAGCAGTTACGACAGGGAGAACACTGAAGCTTTCTTT; CDR3: CASSYDRENTEAFF
D: -; length: 16; size: -; J: TRBJ1-5; V: TRBV10-1; DNA: TGCGCCAGCAGTGAGTTGTCAGGGTATAGCAATCAGCCCCAGCATTTT; CDR3: CASSELSGYSNQPQHF
D: -; length: 15; size: -; J: TRBJ2-3; V: TRBV25-1; DNA: TGTGCCAGCAGTGAGGCAGGGTCAGGGGCAGATACGCAGTATTTT; CDR3: CASSEAGSGADTQYF
D: -; length: 16; size: -; J: TRBJ2-2; V: TRBV7-2; DNA: TGTGCCAGCAGCTTAGGCAGGGCCTCGACCACCGGGGAGCTGTTTTTT; CDR3: CASSLGRASTTGELFF
D: TRBD2; length: 14; size: -; J: TRBJ2-5; V: TRBV19; DNA: TGTGCCAGTAGTATGACTAGCGGGGTGGAGACCCAGTACTTC; CDR3: CASSMTSGVETQYF
D: -; length: 18; size: -; J: TRBJ2-3; V: TRBV12-5; DNA: TGTGCTAGTGGTTTGGGGTTAGGAGGGGGCGAGGGCACAGATACGCAGTATTTT; CDR3: CASGLGLGGGEGTDTQYF
D: -; length: 15; size: -; J: TRBJ2-2; V: TRBV5-1; DNA: TGCGCCAGCAGATCAGACGCGGCGAACACCGGGGAGCTGTTTTTT; CDR3: CASRSDAANTGELFF
D: -; length: 11; size: -; J: TRBJ1-2; V: TRBV20-1; DNA: TGCAGTGCTAGAGATTTAGATGGCTACACCTTC; CDR3: CSARDLDGYTF
D: -; length: 15; size: -; J: TRBJ1-1; V: TRBV15; DNA: TGTGCCACCAGCAGGTCCCCCCCAGTGAACACTGAAGCTTTCTTT; CDR3: CATSRSPPVNTEAFF
D: -; length: 13; size: -; J: TRBJ1-4; V: TRBV28; DNA: TGTGCCAGCCCCCGGGACGGAAATGAAAAACTGTTTTTT; CDR3: CASPRDGNEKLFF
D: TRBD1; length: 15; size: -; J: TRBJ1-6; V: TRBV6-5; DNA: TGTGCCAGCAGTTCGACCGGGACAGGGGTCTCACCCCTCCACTTT; CDR3: CASSSTGTGVSPLHF
D: TRBD1; length: 15; size: -; J: TRBJ1-4; V: TRBV4-1; DNA: TGCGCCAGCCGCTCACCGGGACAGGGTGTTGAGAAACTGTTTTTT; CDR3: CASRSPGQGVEKLFF
D: TRBD2; length: 13; size: -; J: TRBJ2-1; V: TRBV10-3; DNA: TGTGCCATCAGCGGACTAGCGGATAATGAGCAGTTCTTC; CDR3: CAISGLADNEQFF
D: -; length: 13; size: -; J: TRBJ2-3; V: TRBV24-1; DNA: TGTGCCACCAGTGACTCGACAGCAGATACGCAGTATTTT; CDR3: CATSDSTADTQYF
D: -; length: 15; size: -; J: TRBJ2-2; V: TRBV19; DNA: TGTGCCAGTAGTATATCAGGGGCTAACACCGGGGAGCTGTTTTTT; CDR3: CASSISGANTGELFF
D: -; length: 16; size: once; J: TRBJ1-4; V: TRBV7-9; DNA: TGTGCCAGCAGTCCCCCTTTTGGCAGGCAAAATGAAAAACTGTTTTTT; CDR3: CASSPPFGRQNEKLFF
D: -; length: 14; size: -; J: TRBJ1-3; V: TRBV10-3; DNA: TGTGCCATCAGTGATAGGGGACCCGGAAACACCATATATTTT; CDR3: CAISDRGPGNTIYF
D: -; length: 16; size: -; J: TRBJ2-3; V: TRBV7-2; DNA: TGTGCCAGCAGGCTAGTGGGGAACGCCAACGCAGATACGCAGTATTTT; CDR3: CASRLVGNANADTQYF
D: -; length: 15; size: -; J: TRBJ2-1; V: TRBV27; DNA: TGTGCCAGCAGTTTATCAGGGGGGATCTACAATGAGCAGTTCTTC; CDR3: CASSLSGGIYNEQFF
D: -; length: 11; size: few; J: TRBJ1-1; V: TRBV12-3/TRBV12-4; DNA: TGTGCCAGCAGTTTAAGAAAAGAAGCTTTCTTT; CDR3: CASSLRKEAFF
D: -; length: 15; size: -; J: TRBJ2-7; V: TRBV6-5; DNA: TGTGCCAGCAGTTACTCGGTTACTGCAGCCTACGAGCAGTACTTC; CDR3: CASSYSVTAAYEQYF
D: -; length: 16; size: once; J: TRBJ2-4; V: TRBV7-9; DNA: TGTGCCAGCAGCTTAGGAGTATCCCAAGCCAAAAACATTCAGTACTTC; CDR3: CASSLGVSQAKNIQYF
D: TRBD1; length: 15; size: -; J: TRBJ1-2; V: TRBV10-2; DNA: TGCGCCAGCAGTGACCCGGGACAGGGGACCTATGGCTACACCTTC; CDR3: CASSDPGQGTYGYTF
D: -; length: 12; size: -; J: TRBJ1-2; V: TRBV12-3/TRBV12-4; DNA: TGTGCCAGCAGGGCTCCGGGACAAGGCTACACCTTC; CDR3: CASRAPGQGYTF
D: -; length: 11; size: -; J: TRBJ2-3; V: TRBV12-3/TRBV12-4; DNA: TGTGCCAGCCAGCGGACAGATACGCAGTATTTT; CDR3: CASQRTDTQYF
D: -; length: 14; size: few; J: TRBJ1-2; V: TRBV5-6; DNA: TGTGCCAGCAGCTTGCTTGCGGGGTTTGAGGGCTACACCTTC; CDR3: CASSLLAGFEGYTF
D: -; length: 12; size: -; J: TRBJ1-2; V: TRBV7-9; DNA: TGTGCCAGCAGCTTAGCCGGCAGGGGTTGCACCTTC; CDR3: CASSLAGRGCTF
D: TRBD1; length: 15; size: -; J: TRBJ2-2; V: TRBV5-4; DNA: TGTGCCAGCAGCCCGCAGACAGGGTTCACCGGGGAGCTGTTTTTT; CDR3: CASSPQTGFTGELFF
D: -; length: 15; size: -; J: TRBJ1-1; V: TRBV6-5; DNA: TGTGCCAGCGTCCCCACGTCCGGGAAGAACACTGAAGCTTTCTTT; CDR3: CASVPTSGKNTEAFF
D: -; length: 18; size: -; J: TRBJ2-5; V: TRBV7-8; DNA: TGTGCCAGCAGCCCGAGGGGTATACGGGGGGCGTACCAAGAGACCCAGTACTTC; CDR3: CASSPRGIRGAYQETQYF
D: -; length: 13; size: -; J: TRBJ2-5; V: TRBV5-4; DNA: TGTGCCAGCAGCTTCCAGGAGGGGGAGACCCAGTACTTC; CDR3: CASSFQEGETQYF
D: -; length: 15; size: -; J: TRBJ2-3; V: TRBV2; DNA: TGTGCCAGCAGTGATGAGGCAGGGACCACAGATACGCAGTATTTT; CDR3: CASSDEAGTTDTQYF
D: -; length: 16; size: few; J: TRBJ1-3; V: TRBV2; DNA: TGTGCCAGCAGTGAGGAGAGACGCGTCTCTGGAAACACCATATATTTT; CDR3: CASSEERRVSGNTIYF
D: -; length: 13; size: -; J: TRBJ1-1; V: TRBV7-3; DNA: TGTGCCAGCAGTACAAGTCCCAGAACTGAAGCTTTCTTT; CDR3: CASSTSPRTEAFF
D: -; length: 14; size: few; J: TRBJ1-3; V: TRBV11-2; DNA: TGTGCCAGCAGTCAAGGGGGGTTTAGAAACACCATATATTTT; CDR3: CASSQGGFRNTIYF
D: TRBD1; length: 13; size: -; J: TRBJ2-7; V: TRBV7-9; DNA: TGTGCCAGCAGCTGGACGGACAGGGCCGAGCAGTACTTC; CDR3: CASSWTDRAEQYF
D: -; length: 13; size: -; J: TRBJ1-1; V: TRBV5-4; DNA: TGTGCCAGCAGCTTCGGGCTGAACACTGAAGCTTTCTTT; CDR3: CASSFGLNTEAFF
D: -; length: 13; size: -; J: TRBJ1-2; V: TRBV4-2; DNA: TGTGCCAGCGGGGGGGGCCCTAACTATGGCTACACCTTC; CDR3: CASGGGPNYGYTF
D: -; length: 12; size: -; J: TRBJ2-5; V: TRBV6-5; DNA: TGTGCCAGCAGCCCCAGGGTTAAGACCCAGTACTTC; CDR3: CASSPRVKTQYF
D: -; length: 15; size: -; J: TRBJ1-6; V: TRBV24-1; DNA: TGTGCCACCAGTGGCGGCCGCTCCTATAATTCACCCCTCCACTTT; CDR3: CATSGGRSYNSPLHF
D: -; length: 11; size: -; J: TRBJ2-5; V: TRBV2; DNA: TGTGCCAGCAAATTTGGGGAGACCCAGTACTTC; CDR3: CASKFGETQYF
D: -; length: 16; size: -; J: TRBJ2-2; V: TRBV7-6; DNA: TGTGCCAGCAGCTTAGCGTATGTGGAGGGCGCCGGGGAGCTGTTTTTT; CDR3: CASSLAYVEGAGELFF
D: TRBD2; length: 15; size: -; J: TRBJ2-3; V: TRBV5-1; DNA: TGCGCCAGCAGCCGGGAGGGGACTAGCACAGATACGCAGTATTTT; CDR3: CASSREGTSTDTQYF
D: TRBD1; length: 15; size: -; J: TRBJ2-1; V: TRBV6-5; DNA: TGTGCCAGCAGGGGAGACAGGGTAGGCTACAATGAGCAGTTCTTC; CDR3: CASRGDRVGYNEQFF
D: -; length: 14; size: -; J: TRBJ2-7; V: TRBV5-1; DNA: TGCGCCAGCAGCTTAGGACGGTTTGACGGGGAGCAGTACTTC; CDR3: CASSLGRFDGEQYF
D: -; length: 17; size: -; J: TRBJ1-3; V: TRBV25-1; DNA: TGTGCCAGCAGCAATCCCGGACAGTGGAGCTCTGGAAACACCATATATTTT; CDR3: CASSNPGQWSSGNTIYF
D: TRBD1; length: 17; size: -; J: TRBJ2-6; V: TRBV10-3; DNA: TGTGCCACCAGGACAGGGGGAATTGGTTCTGGGGCCAACGTCCTGACTTTC; CDR3: CATRTGGIGSGANVLTF
D: -; length: 14; size: once; J: TRBJ1-1; V: TRBV5-1; DNA: TGCGCCAGCAGGAGTGGGAGCATGAACACTGAAGCTTTCTTT; CDR3: CASRSGSMNTEAFF